This T cell receptor (beta chain) is from a study of siplizumab effects on memory and regulatory T cells. V lost 0 bases to trimming and J lost 1 base, with 7 bases between them. The CDR3 contains 14 residues. Germline V gives CDR1 SGHRS, CDR2 YFSETQ. Profiling relied on immunoSEQ multiplex PCR, and the TCRdb table lists in-frame clones only, not all of them. The sample yields over 50,000 clones, over 80% seen once. The source is a human donor in good health. This chain joins TRBV5-1 and TRBJ1-1; D gene unclear. The sequenced material came from memory CD4+ T cells sorted from blood. CDR3 amino acids: CASSLGHENTEAFF. The CDR3 DNA follows: TGCGCCAGCAGCTTGGGCCATGAGAACACTGAAGCTTTCTTT.